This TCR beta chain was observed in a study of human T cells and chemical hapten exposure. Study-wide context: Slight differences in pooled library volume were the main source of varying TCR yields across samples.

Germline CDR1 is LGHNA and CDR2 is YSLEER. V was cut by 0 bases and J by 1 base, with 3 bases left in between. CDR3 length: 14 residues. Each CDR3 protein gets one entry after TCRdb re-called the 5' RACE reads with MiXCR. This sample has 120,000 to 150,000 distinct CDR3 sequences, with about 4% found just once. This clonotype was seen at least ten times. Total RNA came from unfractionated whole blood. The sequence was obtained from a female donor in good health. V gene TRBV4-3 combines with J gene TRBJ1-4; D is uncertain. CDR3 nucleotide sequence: TGCGCCAGCAGCCAAGACGTAACTAATGAAAAACTGTTTTTT. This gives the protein CASSQDVTNEKLFF.